This T cell receptor beta chain was captured by sequencing in a study of blood T cell repertoires in COVID-19. About the study: Samples of COVID-19 (acute and convalescent) were obtained from the United States, Italy and Spain. T cells, B-cell-depleted T cells, or PBMCs supplied cDNA or gDNA.

The CDR3 is 18 amino acids. CDR1 and CDR2 (germline): SGHTA, FQGTGA. V was pared by 5 bases and J by 5 bases, with 22 bases between. Authors' data handling: From reference gene primer amplification, estimates of nucleated cell counts were derived. The repertoire was sequenced with immunoSEQ multiplex PCR; TCRdb's copy has only in-frame clones and lacks some. D and trimming come from the DNA, and the V and J calls and clone size come from that table. Of around 99,000 clones listed, 75% to 95% are singletons. The specimen was peripheral blood. The chain couples TRBV7-3 to TRBJ1-6; D is possibly TRBD1 (6 bases). The TCR comes from a woman in her twenties or thirties with acute or convalescent COVID-19. In DNA form, the CDR3 reads TGTGCCAGCAGCGTTAACTCAAGCGGCGGGGGCCATAATTCACCCCTCCACTTT. Its protein is CASSVNSSGGGHNSPLHF.